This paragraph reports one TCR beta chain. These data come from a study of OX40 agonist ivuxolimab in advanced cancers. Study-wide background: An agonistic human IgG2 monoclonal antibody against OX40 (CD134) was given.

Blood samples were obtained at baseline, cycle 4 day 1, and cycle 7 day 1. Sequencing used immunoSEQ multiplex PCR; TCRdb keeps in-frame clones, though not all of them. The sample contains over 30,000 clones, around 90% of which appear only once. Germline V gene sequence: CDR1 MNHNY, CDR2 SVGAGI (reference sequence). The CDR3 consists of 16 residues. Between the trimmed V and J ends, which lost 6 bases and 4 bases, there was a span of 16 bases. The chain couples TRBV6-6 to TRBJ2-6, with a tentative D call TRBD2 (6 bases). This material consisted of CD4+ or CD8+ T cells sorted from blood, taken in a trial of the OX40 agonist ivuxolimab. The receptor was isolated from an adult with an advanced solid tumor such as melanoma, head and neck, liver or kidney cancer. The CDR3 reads CASRRLDVGGANVLTF. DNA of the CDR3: TGTGCCAGCAGGCGACTAGACGTGGGGGGGGCCAACGTCCTGACTTTC.